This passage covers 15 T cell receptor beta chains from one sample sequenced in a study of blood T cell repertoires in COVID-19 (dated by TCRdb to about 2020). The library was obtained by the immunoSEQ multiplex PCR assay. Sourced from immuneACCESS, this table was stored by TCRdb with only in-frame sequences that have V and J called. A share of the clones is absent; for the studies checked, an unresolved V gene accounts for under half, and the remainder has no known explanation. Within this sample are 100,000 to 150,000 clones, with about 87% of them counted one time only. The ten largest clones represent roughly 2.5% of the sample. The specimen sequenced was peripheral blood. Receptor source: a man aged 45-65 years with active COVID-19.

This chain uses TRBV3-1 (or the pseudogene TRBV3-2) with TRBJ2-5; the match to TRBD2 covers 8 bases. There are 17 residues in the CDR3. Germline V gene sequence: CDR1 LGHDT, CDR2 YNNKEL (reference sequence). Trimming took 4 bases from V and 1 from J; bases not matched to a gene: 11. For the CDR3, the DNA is TGTGCCAGCAGCCCGGGACTAGTTTCGGGCGTCCAAGAGACCCAGTACTTC. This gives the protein CASSPGLVSGVQETQYF.

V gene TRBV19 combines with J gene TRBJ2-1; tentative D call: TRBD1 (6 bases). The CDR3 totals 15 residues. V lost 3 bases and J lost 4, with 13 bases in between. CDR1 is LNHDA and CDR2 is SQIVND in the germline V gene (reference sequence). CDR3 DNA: TGTGCCAGTAGTATTAGCAGGGGTCCGTACAATGAGCAGTTCTTC. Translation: CASSISRGPYNEQFF.

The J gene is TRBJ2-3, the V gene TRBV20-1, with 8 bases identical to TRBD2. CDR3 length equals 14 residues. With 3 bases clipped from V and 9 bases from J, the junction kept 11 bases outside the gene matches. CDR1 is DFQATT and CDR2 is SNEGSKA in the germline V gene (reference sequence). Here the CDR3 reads CSASFAGGLGTQYF. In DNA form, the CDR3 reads TGCAGTGCTAGTTTTGCGGGGGGTTTGGGCACGCAGTATTTT.

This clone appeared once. CDR3 residues: CASSKDKGQKPNTEAFF. CDR3 sequence (DNA): TGTGCCAGCAGCAAAGACAAGGGACAGAAGCCGAACACTGAAGCTTTCTTT. J is TRBJ1-1 and V is TRBV21-1; the D call of TRBD1 is as the table states it, not checked on the DNA. TRBV21-1 is a recognized pseudogene. This CDR3 spans 17 amino acids.

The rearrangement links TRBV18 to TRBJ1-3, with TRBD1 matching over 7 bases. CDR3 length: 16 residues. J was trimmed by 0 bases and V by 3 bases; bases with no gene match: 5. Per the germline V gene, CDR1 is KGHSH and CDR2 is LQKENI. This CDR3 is CASSPGTAPSGNTIYF. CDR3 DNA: TGTGCCAGCTCACCCGGGACAGCACCCTCTGGAAACACCATATATTTT.

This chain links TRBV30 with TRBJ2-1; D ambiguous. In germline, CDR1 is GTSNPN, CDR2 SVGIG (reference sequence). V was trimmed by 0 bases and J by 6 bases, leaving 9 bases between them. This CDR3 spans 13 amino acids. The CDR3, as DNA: TGTGCCTGGAGTGTGAATTTCAGCAATGAGCAGTTCTTC. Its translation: CAWSVNFSNEQFF.

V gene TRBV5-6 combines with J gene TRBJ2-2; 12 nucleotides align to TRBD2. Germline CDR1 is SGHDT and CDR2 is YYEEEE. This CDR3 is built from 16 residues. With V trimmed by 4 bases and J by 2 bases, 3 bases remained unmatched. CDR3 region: CASSVTSGGNTGELFF. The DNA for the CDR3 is TGTGCCAGCAGCGTGACTAGCGGGGGCAACACCGGGGAGCTGTTTTTT.

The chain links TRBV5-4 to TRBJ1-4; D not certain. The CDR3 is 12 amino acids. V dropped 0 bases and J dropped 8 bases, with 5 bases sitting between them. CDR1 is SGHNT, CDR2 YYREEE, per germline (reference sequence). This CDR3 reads CASSLDQEKLFF. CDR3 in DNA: TGTGCCAGCAGCTTGGATCAGGAAAAACTGTTTTTT.

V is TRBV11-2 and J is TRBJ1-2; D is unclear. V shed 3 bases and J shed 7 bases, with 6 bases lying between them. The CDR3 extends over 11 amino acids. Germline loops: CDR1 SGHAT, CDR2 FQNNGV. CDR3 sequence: CASSFSFGYTF. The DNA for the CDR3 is TGTGCCAGCAGCTTCAGTTTTGGCTACACCTTC.

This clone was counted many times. The CDR3 DNA reads as TGTGCCAGCAGCTCGCTGAGGACAGGTCCGAGCTCCTACAATGAGCAGTTCTTC. It yields the protein CASSSLRTGPSSYNEQFF. J is TRBJ2-1 and V is TRBV11-2; TRBD1 agrees at 7 bases. Losses at the gene ends were 4 bases for V and 0 bases for J; bases not matched to a gene: 12. CDR1 and CDR2 (germline): SGHAT, FQNNGV. The length of the CDR3 is 18 residues.

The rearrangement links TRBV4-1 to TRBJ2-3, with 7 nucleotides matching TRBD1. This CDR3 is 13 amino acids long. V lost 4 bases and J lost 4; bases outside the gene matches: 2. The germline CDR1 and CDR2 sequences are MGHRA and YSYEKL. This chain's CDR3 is CASSRQGSDTQYF. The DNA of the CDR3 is TGCGCCAGCAGCCGACAGGGCTCAGATACGCAGTATTTT.

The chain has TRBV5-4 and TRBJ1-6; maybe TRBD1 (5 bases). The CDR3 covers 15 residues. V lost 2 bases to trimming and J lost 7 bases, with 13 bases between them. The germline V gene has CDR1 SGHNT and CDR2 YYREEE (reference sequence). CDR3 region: CASSLVDTRNSPLHF. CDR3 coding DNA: TGTGCCAGCAGCTTAGTGGACACCCGCAATTCACCCCTCCACTTT.

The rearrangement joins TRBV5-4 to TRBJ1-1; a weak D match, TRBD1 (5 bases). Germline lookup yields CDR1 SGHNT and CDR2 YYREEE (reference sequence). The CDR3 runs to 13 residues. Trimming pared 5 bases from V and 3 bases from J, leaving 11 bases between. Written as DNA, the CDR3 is TGTGCCAGCAGAGGGGCATGGGACACTGAAGCTTTCTTT. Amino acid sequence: CASRGAWDTEAFF.

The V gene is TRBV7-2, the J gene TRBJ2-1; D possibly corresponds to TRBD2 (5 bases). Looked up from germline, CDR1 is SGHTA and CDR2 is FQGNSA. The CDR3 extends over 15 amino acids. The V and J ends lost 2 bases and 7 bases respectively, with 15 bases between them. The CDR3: CASSLLGGRENEQFF. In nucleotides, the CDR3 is TGTGCCAGCAGCTTACTAGGAGGAAGGGAGAATGAGCAGTTCTTC.

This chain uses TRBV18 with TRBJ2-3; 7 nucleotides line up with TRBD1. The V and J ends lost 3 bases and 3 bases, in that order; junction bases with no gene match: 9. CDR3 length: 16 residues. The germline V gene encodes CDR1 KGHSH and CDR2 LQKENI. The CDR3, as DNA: TGTGCCAGCTCACCCCCCGGACAGGTTGAAACAGATACGCAGTATTTT. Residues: CASSPPGQVETDTQYF.